A selection of T cell receptor beta chains follows, all from one sample in a study of CD8+ T cells in alopecia areata. Profiling relied on immunoSEQ multiplex PCR, and the TCRdb table lists in-frame clones only, not all of them. The table lists approximately 150,000 clones, about half of them singletons. The specimen was CD4+ T cells sorted from blood, collected at week 0. These receptors were collected from a human donor with alopecia areata. Both conserved end residues are part of each CDR3. Fields, in order: J gene, clone size, V gene, D gene, CDR3 DNA, CDR3 protein. The D gene is left open where the match is weak. Expanded clones get a size class; other rows say once, few or many, or leave the size out.

J gene: TRBJ2-7; clone size: few; V gene: TRBV2; D gene: TRBD1; CDR3 DNA: TGTGCCAGCAGTAAAGGACAGGGGACGTACGAGCAGTACTTC; CDR3 protein: CASSKGQGTYEQYF
J gene: TRBJ2-3; clone size: .; V gene: TRBV30; D gene: .; CDR3 DNA: TGTGCCTGGAGTACGGGGACAGATACGCAGTATTTT; CDR3 protein: CAWSTGTDTQYF
J gene: TRBJ2-5; clone size: .; V gene: TRBV2; D gene: .; CDR3 DNA: TGTGCCAGCCGGCAGGAAGGGGAGACCCAGTACTTC; CDR3 protein: CASRQEGETQYF
J gene: TRBJ2-7; clone size: few; V gene: TRBV5-4; D gene: TRBD2; CDR3 DNA: TGTGCCAGCAGCTGGCAGAGCGGGAGGAACCGGGAGCAGTACTTC; CDR3 protein: CASSWQSGRNREQYF
J gene: TRBJ2-6; clone size: few; V gene: TRBV28; D gene: .; CDR3 DNA: TGTGCCAGCAGTTCGGGGGCGCTTGGGGCCAACGTCCTGACTTTC; CDR3 protein: CASSSGALGANVLTF
J gene: TRBJ2-1; clone size: .; V gene: TRBV10-3; D gene: .; CDR3 DNA: TGTGCCACCGAGTATAGGGACAATGAGCAGTTCTTC; CDR3 protein: CATEYRDNEQFF
J gene: TRBJ1-5; clone size: few; V gene: TRBV7-2; D gene: TRBD1; CDR3 DNA: TGTGCCAGCAGCTCCCTAAGACTCGGACAGGGGGATCAGCCCCAGCATTTT; CDR3 protein: CASSSLRLGQGDQPQHF
J gene: TRBJ2-3; clone size: few; V gene: TRBV19; D gene: .; CDR3 DNA: TGTGCCAGTAGTAAAGGGGAGGCGGATACGCAGTATTTT; CDR3 protein: CASSKGEADTQYF
J gene: TRBJ2-1; clone size: .; V gene: TRBV30; D gene: .; CDR3 DNA: TGTGCCTGGAGTAGGGGCTATGAGCAGTTCTTC; CDR3 protein: CAWSRGYEQFF
J gene: TRBJ2-3; clone size: .; V gene: TRBV30; D gene: .; CDR3 DNA: TGTGCCTGGAGTCCGGTGGGGCGTGGAGATACGCAGTATTTT; CDR3 protein: CAWSPVGRGDTQYF
J gene: TRBJ1-1; clone size: few; V gene: TRBV7-2; D gene: .; CDR3 DNA: TGTGCCAGCAGCTTATCATGGGCGAACACTGAAGCTTTCTTT; CDR3 protein: CASSLSWANTEAFF
J gene: TRBJ2-3; clone size: few; V gene: TRBV27; D gene: .; CDR3 DNA: TGTGCCGTCAGCCGACAGGTCGCAGATACGCAGTATTTT; CDR3 protein: CAVSRQVADTQYF
J gene: TRBJ1-4; clone size: .; V gene: TRBV30; D gene: .; CDR3 DNA: TGTGCCTGGAGTCCCAGGGAGGGCGAAAAACTGTTTTTT; CDR3 protein: CAWSPREGEKLFF
J gene: TRBJ2-6; clone size: .; V gene: TRBV9; D gene: .; CDR3 DNA: TGTGCCAGCAGCGTAAGGGTCCGGGGTTCGGGGGCCAACGTCCTGACTTTC; CDR3 protein: CASSVRVRGSGANVLTF
J gene: TRBJ2-3; clone size: .; V gene: TRBV9; D gene: .; CDR3 DNA: TGTGCCAGCAGCTCTGGGGACGTAACCGCAGATACGCAGTATTTT; CDR3 protein: CASSSGDVTADTQYF
J gene: TRBJ2-3; clone size: .; V gene: TRBV5-1; D gene: .; CDR3 DNA: TGCGCCAGCAGCTCAGTACAGGATTTCACAGATACGCAGTATTTT; CDR3 protein: CASSSVQDFTDTQYF
J gene: TRBJ2-3; clone size: .; V gene: TRBV30; D gene: TRBD2; CDR3 DNA: TGTGCCTGGAGTCCTAGCGGGATCATTGGTACGCAGTATTTT; CDR3 protein: CAWSPSGIIGTQYF